The 17 T cell receptor beta chains in this list originate from one sample, sequenced in a study of blood T cell repertoires in COVID-19. The table came from immunoSEQ multiplex PCR; TCRdb's copy has only in-frame clones and leaves some out. The repertoire holds 210,000 or so clones, roughly 88% seen once, with about 6.8% in the top ten. Sequencing input: peripheral blood. The receptors were sampled from a woman in her thirties or forties who had recovered from COVID-19.

J is TRBJ1-1 and V is TRBV5-8; D uncertain. The CDR3 is 17 amino acids. CDR1 is SGHTS and CDR2 is YDEGEE in the germline V gene. V shed 0 bases and J shed 4 bases, with 19 bases lying between them. This CDR3 is CASSLVPGLRVGTEAFF. The CDR3 DNA reads TGTGCCAGCAGCTTGGTTCCTGGGCTGAGAGTGGGCACTGAAGCTTTCTTT.

CDR3 in DNA: TGTGCCAGCAGCTTTGCGTGGGACAGGGGGCGTTGGGGCTACACCTTC. This translates into CASSFAWDRGRWGYTF. This chain connects TRBV7-2 to TRBJ1-2; TRBD1 agrees at 12 bases. V was pared by 3 bases and J by 8 bases, with 10 bases of the junction left unmatched. CDR1 SGHTA and CDR2 FQGNSA come from the germline V gene. This CDR3 has 16 amino acids. Full variable domain (remainder filled in from reference TRBV7-2 and TRBJ1-2): GAGVSQSPSNKVTEKGKDVELRCDPISGHTALYWYRQSLGQGLEFLIYFQGNSAPDKSGLPSDRFSAERTGGSVSTLTIQRTQQEDSAVYLCASSFAWDRGRWGYTFGSGTRLTVV.

This chain joins TRBV6-5 and TRBJ2-1; TRBD1 matches 7 bases. Trimming took 3 bases from V and 4 from J; bases not matched to a gene: 6. There are 15 residues in the CDR3. CDR1 and CDR2 from the germline V gene are MNHEY and SVGAGI. The CDR3: CASSYPGQPYNEQFF. In DNA form, the CDR3 reads TGTGCCAGCAGTTATCCGGGACAGCCATACAATGAGCAGTTCTTC.

The chain links TRBV7-2 to TRBJ2-7; unclear D gene. Per the germline V gene, CDR1 is SGHTA and CDR2 is FQGNSA. The CDR3 is made up of 15 amino acids. V lost 1 base and J lost 6, with 16 bases in between. The CDR3: CASSLVASRVPEQYF. The CDR3, as DNA: TGTGCCAGCAGCTTAGTCGCCTCCCGGGTCCCCGAGCAGTACTTC. The full variable domain, completed using reference TRBV7-2 and TRBJ2-7, is GAGVSQSPSNKVTEKGKDVELRCDPISGHTALYWYRQSLGQGLEFLIYFQGNSAPDKSGLPSDRFSAERTGGSVSTLTIQRTQQEDSAVYLCASSLVASRVPEQYFGPGTRLTVT.

In its sample, this clone was seen a few times. The chain recombines TRBV7-2 with TRBJ1-1; D is unresolved. Trimming cost V 6 bases and J 0 bases, with 14 bases left between them. The CDR3 is 15 amino acids. Germline CDR1 reads SGHTA; CDR2 reads FQGNSA. Here the CDR3 reads CASRFFSGMNTEAFF. The CDR3 DNA sequence: TGTGCCAGCAGGTTCTTCTCGGGGATGAACACTGAAGCTTTCTTT.

The V gene is TRBV27, the J gene TRBJ2-7, with a weak D call TRBD1 (5 bases). V was shortened by 0 bases and J by 0 bases, with 9 bases between the two germline ends. Germline CDR1 MNHEY, CDR2 SMNVEV (reference sequence). The length of the CDR3 is 15 residues. For the CDR3, the DNA is TGTGCCAGCAGTTTATCTAGTGACAGCTCCTACGAGCAGTACTTC. It codes for CASSLSSDSSYEQYF.

This clone was seen a handful of times. The J gene is TRBJ1-2, the V gene TRBV9, with D uncertain. Deletions cut 6 bases from V and 8 bases from J, with 5 bases between. Germline CDR1 reads SGDLS; CDR2 reads YYNGEE. This CDR3 is built from 9 residues. In DNA, the CDR3 is TGTGCCAGCACCGGGGGCTACACCTTC. Its translation: CASTGGYTF.

V usage is TRBV7-2 and J usage is TRBJ1-5; D unresolved. The length of the CDR3 is 15 residues. V shed 2 bases and J shed 1 base, with 9 bases lying between them. Germline CDR1 SGHTA, CDR2 FQGNSA. CDR3 in DNA: TGTGCCAGCAGCTTACCGCGAGGGAGCAATCAGCCCCAGCATTTT. It is translated as CASSLPRGSNQPQHF.

The chain is built from TRBV14 and TRBJ2-7; 10 nucleotides align to TRBD2. The CDR3 is 16 residues long. Losses at the gene ends were 3 bases for V and 1 base for J; bases not matched to a gene: 6. Germline CDR1 reads SGHDN; CDR2 reads FVKESK. The DNA for the CDR3 is TGTGCCAGCAGCCATCGGTCTAGCGGGAGATCCTACGAGCAGTACTTC. Its protein product is CASSHRSSGRSYEQYF.

The chain uses TRBV27 and TRBJ2-7; 7 bases agree with TRBD1. V was clipped by 2 bases and J by 4 bases; unmatched bases: 5. The CDR3 spans 14 residues. Germline values: CDR1 MNHEY, CDR2 SMNVEV (reference sequence). Here the CDR3 DNA reads TGTGCCAGCAGTTTAGAGGGGACAGATTACGAGCAGTACTTC. Translated, it gives CASSLEGTDYEQYF.

The J gene is TRBJ2-7, the V gene TRBV5-5, with a weak D call TRBD1 (6 bases). V gave up 4 bases and J gave up 0 bases, with 14 bases separating them. The CDR3 runs 15 residues. CDR1 SGHKS and CDR2 YYEKEE come from the germline V gene (reference sequence). The CDR3, as DNA: TGTGCCAGCAGCCAGCTCACAGGGAGCTCCTACGAGCAGTACTTC. This gives the protein CASSQLTGSSYEQYF.

The table lists this clone with a count of one. The chain uses TRBV5-1 and TRBJ2-7, with D maybe TRBD1 (5 bases). V was clipped by 0 bases and J by 2 bases, with 9 bases between them. The germline gives CDR1 SGHRS, CDR2 YFSETQ. CDR3 length: 14 residues. CDR3: CASSLVQGTYEQYF. The DNA of the CDR3 is TGCGCCAGCAGCTTGGTTCAGGGAACCTACGAGCAGTACTTC. The full variable domain, in which reference TRBV5-1 and TRBJ2-7 provide the parts outside the CDR3, is KAGVTQTPRYLIKTRGQQVTLSCSPISGHRSVSWYQQTPGQGLQFLFEYFSETQRNKGNFPGRFSGRQFSNSRSEMNVSTLELGDSALYLCASSLVQGTYEQYFGPGTRLTVT.

V usage is TRBV7-8 and J usage is TRBJ2-7, with 8 bases identical to TRBD1. The J segment lost 2 bases and the V segment lost 0 bases, leaving 9 bases of the junction unmatched. Germline CDR1 SGHVS, CDR2 FQNEAQ. The CDR3 has 17 residues. This chain's CDR3 is CASSLAAYGQGTYEQYF. The CDR3 DNA reads as TGTGCCAGCAGCTTAGCGGCCTACGGACAGGGAACCTACGAGCAGTACTTC.

This clone is a singleton in its sample. The V gene is TRBV19, the J gene TRBJ2-7; 8 nucleotides match TRBD2. The CDR3 is 13 residues long. Per germline, CDR1 LNHDA and CDR2 SQIVND (reference sequence). Losses at the gene ends were 8 bases for V and 2 bases for J; bases not matched to a gene: 5. CDR3 in DNA: TGTGCCAGTGCAGCGGGGGTCCCCTACGAGCAGTACTTC. Its protein product is CASAAGVPYEQYF.

The rearrangement links TRBV7-3 to TRBJ1-6; D call uncertain. The V gene's germline CDR1 is SGHTA and CDR2 FQGTGA. The V end lost 4 bases, the J end lost 9 bases, and 13 bases lay between the germline ends. The CDR3 extends over 14 amino acids. The CDR3 DNA reads TGTGCCAGCAGCTCGGGTCTGGTCGGTTCACCCCTCCACTTT. It encodes CASSSGLVGSPLHF.

The chain joins TRBV19 to TRBJ1-5; D might be TRBD1 (6 bases). Germline V gives CDR1 LNHDA, CDR2 SQIVND (reference sequence). V was trimmed by 5 bases and J by 15 bases, leaving 20 bases between them. The CDR3 spans 13 residues. DNA for the CDR3: TGTGCCAGTAGTCCAGGAACCGGGACAAAAGGGCATTTT. This gives the protein CASSPGTGTKGHF.

The chain joins TRBV6-2 or TRBV6-3 to TRBJ2-1, with a possible D match to TRBD2 (6 bases). Trimming pared 4 bases from V and 7 bases from J, leaving 8 bases between. The CDR3 has 12 residues. CDR1 is MNHEY, CDR2 SVGEGT, per germline. In DNA form, the CDR3 reads TGTGCCAGCAGTTCACTAGCTAATGAGCAGTTCTTC. Amino acids: CASSSLANEQFF.